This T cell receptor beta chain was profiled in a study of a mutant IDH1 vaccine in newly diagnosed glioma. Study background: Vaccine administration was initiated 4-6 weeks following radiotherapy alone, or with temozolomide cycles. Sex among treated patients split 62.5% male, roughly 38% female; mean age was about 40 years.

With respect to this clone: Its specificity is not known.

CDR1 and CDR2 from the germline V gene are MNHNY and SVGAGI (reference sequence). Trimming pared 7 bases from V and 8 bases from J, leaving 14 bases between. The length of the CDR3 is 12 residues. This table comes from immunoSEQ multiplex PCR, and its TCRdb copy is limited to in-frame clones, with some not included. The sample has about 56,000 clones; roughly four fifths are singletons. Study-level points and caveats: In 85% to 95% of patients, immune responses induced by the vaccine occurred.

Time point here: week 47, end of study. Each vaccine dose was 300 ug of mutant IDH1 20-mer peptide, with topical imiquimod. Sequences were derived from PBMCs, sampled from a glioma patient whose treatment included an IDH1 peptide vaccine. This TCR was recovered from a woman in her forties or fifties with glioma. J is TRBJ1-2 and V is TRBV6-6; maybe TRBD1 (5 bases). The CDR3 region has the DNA TGTGCCAGCACCGGGGACCGGTACGGCTACACCTTC. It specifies CASTGDRYGYTF.